The T cell receptor beta chain under discussion was sequenced for a study of blood T cell repertoires in COVID-19. The wider study: Sites in the United States, Italy and Spain provided acute and convalescent COVID-19 samples.

The CDR3 covers 14 residues. CDR1 and CDR2 from the germline V gene are MNHNY and SVGAGI (reference sequence). V lost 2 bases and J lost 2, with 10 bases in between. In the original workflow: Quantification of nucleated cells was approximated via reference gene primer amplification. The data were produced by immunoSEQ multiplex PCR, yet TCRdb's version contains in-frame clones alone and is incomplete. V, J and clone size were drawn from that table, and D and trimming were deduced from the DNA. The sample contains a few hundred thousand clones, around 86% of which appear only once. The specimen sequenced was peripheral blood. The clonotype comes from a man aged 30 to 39 who had recovered from COVID-19. The chain has TRBV6-6 and TRBJ2-7; weak D call: TRBD2 (6 bases). CDR3 sequence: CASSYRGTPYEQYF. CDR3 DNA sequence: TGTGCCAGCAGTTACCGGGGGACCCCCTACGAGCAGTACTTC.